A selection of T cell receptor beta chains follows, all from one sample in a study of blood T cell repertoires in COVID-19. Assay: immunoSEQ multiplex PCR; the TCRdb copy retains only in-frame clones and omits some. The repertoire holds about 250,000 clones, more than 70% seen once, with approximately 2.2% in the top ten. Sequencing was performed on peripheral blood. The receptors here all came from a woman aged 40 to 50 who had recovered from COVID-19. The CDR3 runs from the conserved cysteine through the conserved F or W. A D gene is named only where the DNA matches it firmly. For some rows the clone size is stated as once, few or many, or as a class when expanded; others skip it.

size: -
D: TRBD1
V: TRBV28
J: TRBJ1-2
CDR3: CASSIGRGPLNYGYTF
DNA: TGTGCCAGCAGTATAGGAAGGGGGCCCCTAAACTATGGCTACACCTTC

size: -
D: TRBD2
V: TRBV24-1
J: TRBJ2-1
CDR3: CATSDLLGSGGSANEQFF
DNA: TGTGCCACCAGTGATTTGCTTGGTAGCGGGGGATCCGCCAATGAGCAGTTCTTC

size: -
D: -
V: TRBV18
J: TRBJ2-2
CDR3: CASQSPAGIGELFF
DNA: TGTGCCAGTCAAAGTCCGGCCGGGATAGGGGAGCTGTTTTTT

size: few
D: -
V: TRBV5-8
J: TRBJ1-5
CDR3: CASSLEGQSNQPQHF
DNA: TGTGCCAGCAGCTTGGAAGGACAAAGCAATCAGCCCCAGCATTTT

size: -
D: TRBD1
V: TRBV25-1
J: TRBJ1-4
CDR3: CASSTRTGTNEKLFF
DNA: TGTGCCAGCAGTACCCGGACAGGGACTAATGAAAAACTGTTTTTT

size: -
D: TRBD2
V: TRBV3-1/TRBV3-2
J: TRBJ2-3
CDR3: CASSPRLAGGKDTQYF
DNA: TGTGCCAGCAGCCCCAGACTAGCGGGGGGGAAAGATACGCAGTATTTT

size: -
D: -
V: TRBV7-3
J: TRBJ2-2
CDR3: CASSLGGSGGELFF
DNA: TGTGCCAGCAGCTTAGGAGGGTCCGGCGGGGAGCTGTTTTTT

size: few
D: TRBD1
V: TRBV6-2/TRBV6-3
J: TRBJ2-7
CDR3: CASRYSGTGLSRGYEQYF
DNA: TGTGCCAGCAGATACTCCGGGACAGGGTTAAGTCGGGGCTACGAGCAGTACTTC

size: -
D: -
V: TRBV9
J: TRBJ1-2
CDR3: CASSVAGSDYGYTF
DNA: TGTGCCAGCAGCGTAGCAGGGTCCGACTATGGCTACACCTTC

size: once
D: -
V: TRBV4-2
J: TRBJ2-3
CDR3: CASSQVILTATDTQYF
DNA: TGTGCCAGCAGCCAAGTAATCTTGACTGCCACAGATACGCAGTATTTT

size: -
D: TRBD1
V: TRBV29-1
J: TRBJ2-7
CDR3: CSVAGTGYEQYF
DNA: TGCAGCGTTGCAGGGACAGGCTACGAGCAGTACTTC

size: -
D: TRBD1
V: TRBV11-3
J: TRBJ1-1
CDR3: CASSLRQGMNTEAFF
DNA: TGTGCCAGCAGCTTAAGACAGGGGATGAACACTGAAGCTTTCTTT

size: once
D: -
V: TRBV12-5
J: TRBJ2-2
CDR3: CASGLSRSSTNTGELFF
DNA: TGTGCTAGTGGTTTGTCTCGGAGTTCGACTAACACCGGGGAGCTGTTTTTT

size: -
D: -
V: TRBV29-1
J: TRBJ2-7
CDR3: CSVGEGVREQYF
DNA: TGCAGCGTTGGGGAAGGGGTTCGCGAGCAGTACTTC

size: -
D: -
V: TRBV28
J: TRBJ1-1
CDR3: CASSPNGGPEAFF
DNA: TGTGCCAGCAGTCCCAACGGGGGTCCTGAAGCTTTCTTT

size: -
D: -
V: TRBV21-1
J: TRBJ2-7
CDR3: CASSFGWQAGGAYEQYF
DNA: TGTGCCAGCAGCTTCGGTTGGCAGGCGGGGGGCGCCTACGAGCAGTACTTC

size: once
D: -
V: TRBV19
J: TRBJ1-3
CDR3: CASSIVGGGPDSGNTIYF
DNA: TGTGCCAGTAGTATCGTTGGGGGGGGGCCCGACTCTGGAAACACCATATATTTT

size: -
D: TRBD1
V: TRBV10-3
J: TRBJ1-1
CDR3: CAISEPGQEEAFF
DNA: TGTGCCATCAGTGAGCCGGGACAGGAAGAAGCTTTCTTT

size: -
D: TRBD2
V: TRBV11-1
J: TRBJ2-7
CDR3: CASRRTSGLMGEQYF
DNA: TGTGCCAGCCGAAGGACTAGCGGCCTGATGGGTGAGCAGTACTTC

size: -
D: -
V: TRBV5-6
J: TRBJ2-6
CDR3: CASSLIQGRWSGANVLTF
DNA: TGTGCCAGCAGCTTAATACAGGGGAGGTGGTCTGGGGCCAACGTCCTGACTTTC

size: -
D: -
V: TRBV9
J: TRBJ2-6
CDR3: CASSVYPQGSGANVLTF
DNA: TGTGCCAGCAGCGTATACCCCCAGGGTTCTGGGGCCAACGTCCTGACTTTC

size: -
D: TRBD1
V: TRBV6-2/TRBV6-3
J: TRBJ1-5
CDR3: CASSLPSGQGKKPQHF
DNA: TGTGCCAGCAGCCTGCCGTCTGGACAGGGCAAAAAGCCCCAGCATTTT

size: -
D: TRBD2
V: TRBV4-3
J: TRBJ2-1
CDR3: CASSQESSGTSGKDNEQFF
DNA: TGCGCCAGCAGCCAAGAGTCGTCCGGGACTAGCGGGAAAGACAATGAGCAGTTCTTC

size: -
D: TRBD2
V: TRBV2
J: TRBJ2-5
CDR3: CASSSRRGGSETQYF
DNA: TGTGCCAGCAGTTCTAGGCGGGGGGGCTCGGAGACCCAGTACTTC

size: few
D: TRBD1
V: TRBV7-2
J: TRBJ2-7
CDR3: CASSSDRGRYEQYF
DNA: TGTGCCAGCAGCTCGGACAGGGGCCGCTACGAGCAGTACTTC

size: -
D: -
V: TRBV7-2
J: TRBJ2-3
CDR3: CASSLRGGGQKPDTQYF
DNA: TGTGCCAGCAGCTTAAGAGGGGGGGGTCAGAAGCCAGATACGCAGTATTTT

size: -
D: -
V: TRBV19
J: TRBJ2-7
CDR3: CASSLDISSYEQYF
DNA: TGTGCCAGTAGCCTTGACATCAGCTCCTACGAGCAGTACTTC

size: few
D: -
V: TRBV6-5
J: TRBJ1-4
CDR3: CATHLAGRREKLFF
DNA: TGTGCCACGCACCTAGCGGGCAGGCGTGAAAAACTGTTTTTT

size: -
D: -
V: TRBV4-3
J: TRBJ2-7
CDR3: CASSQDSGSYEQYF
DNA: TGCGCCAGCAGCCAAGATTCGGGATCCTACGAGCAGTACTTC

size: -
D: -
V: TRBV6-5
J: TRBJ2-5
CDR3: CASRPPYYPQETQYF
DNA: TGTGCCAGCAGACCACCCTACTATCCCCAAGAGACCCAGTACTTC

size: -
D: -
V: TRBV28
J: TRBJ2-7
CDR3: CASSWSVQSGDYEQYF
DNA: TGTGCCAGCAGTTGGTCCGTACAATCAGGGGACTACGAGCAGTACTTC

size: -
D: -
V: TRBV14
J: TRBJ2-5
CDR3: CASSQPSETQYF
DNA: TGTGCCAGCAGCCAACCATCAGAGACCCAGTACTTC

size: -
D: -
V: TRBV30
J: TRBJ1-1
CDR3: CAWSVEFRNTEAFF
DNA: TGTGCCTGGAGTGTTGAGTTTAGGAACACTGAAGCTTTCTTT

size: -
D: -
V: TRBV6-2/TRBV6-3
J: TRBJ2-7
CDR3: CASSPDAGTRTYEQYF
DNA: TGTGCCAGCAGCCCGGATGCCGGGACACGGACTTACGAGCAGTACTTC

size: -
D: TRBD1
V: TRBV3-1/TRBV3-2
J: TRBJ2-7
CDR3: CASGQGFYEQYF
DNA: TGTGCCAGCGGACAGGGCTTCTACGAGCAGTACTTC

size: -
D: -
V: TRBV28
J: TRBJ2-4
CDR3: CASGGQSLAKNIQYF
DNA: TGTGCCAGCGGCGGACAGTCCTTAGCCAAAAACATTCAGTACTTC

size: -
D: -
V: TRBV5-8
J: TRBJ2-1
CDR3: CASLNWGPGALNEQFF
DNA: TGTGCCAGCCTTAATTGGGGACCGGGAGCGCTCAATGAGCAGTTCTTC

size: -
D: -
V: TRBV7-8
J: TRBJ1-2
CDR3: CASSLEGVYNYGYTF
DNA: TGTGCCAGCAGCTTAGAAGGGGTGTACAACTATGGCTACACCTTC

size: -
D: TRBD1
V: TRBV6-5
J: TRBJ1-2
CDR3: CASSSGQGARGYGYTF
DNA: TGTGCCAGCAGTTCCGGACAGGGGGCGCGAGGGTATGGCTACACCTTC

size: -
D: -
V: TRBV29-1
J: TRBJ2-6
CDR3: CSVGGPSGANVLTF
DNA: TGCAGCGTCGGTGGGCCCTCTGGGGCCAACGTCCTGACTTTC

size: -
D: TRBD1
V: TRBV24-1
J: TRBJ2-7
CDR3: CATSDPGTGGGYEQYF
DNA: TGTGCCACCAGTGACCCCGGGACAGGGGGCGGCTACGAGCAGTACTTC

size: -
D: TRBD1
V: TRBV24-1
J: TRBJ2-2
CDR3: CATSDPYRGIFSTGELFF
DNA: TGTGCCACCAGTGATCCCTACAGGGGTATATTTTCGACCGGGGAGCTGTTTTTT

size: -
D: -
V: TRBV12-5
J: TRBJ2-1
CDR3: CASGLGGKDSISYNEQFF
DNA: TGTGCTAGTGGTTTGGGGGGAAAAGACAGCATCTCCTACAATGAGCAGTTCTTC

size: -
D: -
V: TRBV28
J: TRBJ2-7
CDR3: CASSPTQRSYEQYF
DNA: TGTGCCAGCAGTCCCACCCAGCGCTCCTACGAGCAGTACTTC

size: -
D: TRBD1
V: TRBV3-1/TRBV3-2
J: TRBJ1-2
CDR3: CASSPRDRGVLANYGYTF
DNA: TGTGCCAGCAGCCCGCGGGACAGGGGGGTTTTAGCTAACTATGGCTACACCTTC